This section outlines one T cell receptor (beta chain) sequence together with its context. Its antigen is not identified. This record comes from a study of T cells after posttransplantation cyclophosphamide. Notes on the study in general: Recipient CMV seropositivity and CMV reactivation strongly tracked TRB clonality. Later post-transplant blood repertoires were often dominated by donor CD8+ memory clones. TRB overlap between skin or GI tissue T cells and blood was limited.

V trimming: 2 bases; J trimming: 4 bases; junction bases outside the gene matches: 5. The CDR3 extends over 16 amino acids. From germline, CDR1 is SGHAT and CDR2 FQNNGV. Cells defined as naive were viable CD3+CD4+ or CD3+CD8+ and CCR7+CD45RA+CD45RO-CD95-CD27+CD28+. Peripheral blood was collected from the related graft donor on the marrow donation day. Generated by immunoSEQ multiplex PCR, the TCRdb table keeps only in-frame clones and is missing some. The profile covers 25,000 to 40,000 clones, with 90% to 95% appearing a single time and approximately 0.098% taken by the ten largest. The sample consisted of naive CD4+ T cells sorted from blood. The receptor comes from a man aged 25 to 45 in good health and a related stem cell transplant donor. This chain links TRBV11-2 with TRBJ1-4, with TRBD1 matching 9 bases. The CDR3 region is CASSLTGGWGNEKLFF. As DNA, the CDR3 is TGTGCCAGCAGCTTAACAGGGGGCTGGGGTAATGAAAAACTGTTTTTT.